The 15 T cell receptor beta chains reported below all come from one sample, sequenced in a study of vaccination and CD4 T cells after COVID-19. Regarding treatment: approximately 9-day PBMC culture with coronavirus spike peptide pools or control peptides (ViraFEST assay). Their cognate antigens are unknown. Sequence data for DNA of cultured CD4+ T cells were generated by the Oncomine TCR Beta short-read assay. TCRdb reprocessed the PCR reads via MiXCR and lists one record per CDR3 protein. This sample carries roughly 20,000 distinct CDR3 sequences, roughly 71% of them seen once, and the ten largest clones take about 7.1%. Sequenced material: CD4+ T cells from blood, cultured in vitro. All receptors derive from a human donor who had recovered from COVID-19.

This clonotype was counted once. This chain links TRBV5-1 with TRBJ1-2; TRBD1 is a possible D gene (5 bases). The CDR3 is made up of 11 amino acids. Between the trimmed V and J ends, which lost 9 bases and 14 bases, there was a span of 20 bases. The V gene's germline CDR1 is SGHRS and CDR2 YFSETQ. CDR3 residues: CATGTEQEETF. The DNA of the CDR3 is TGCGCCACCGGGACTGAACAGGAGGAGACCTTC.

This clonotype was detected once. This chain uses TRBV20-1 with TRBJ2-3; 13 bases are a match to TRBD2. With 3 bases clipped from V and 4 bases from J, the junction kept 10 bases outside the gene matches. The CDR3 runs to 17 residues. Looked up from germline, CDR1 is DFQATT and CDR2 is SNEGSKA (reference sequence). The CDR3 sequence: CSARRLAGGAGADTQYF. The CDR3, as DNA: TGCAGTGCTAGGAGACTAGCGGGAGGAGCTGGTGCAGATACGCAGTATTTT.

The V call is TRBV7-2, the J call TRBJ1-1; 10 bases map to TRBD1. V lost 5 bases and J lost 9; bases outside the gene matches: 9. CDR1 and CDR2 from the germline V gene are SGHTA and FQGNSA. The CDR3 sequence is 14 residues long. The CDR3 loop reads CASSAGQGRFQAFF. CDR3 bases: TGTGCCAGCAGCGCGGGACAGGGGCGTTTTCAAGCTTTCTTT.

The rearrangement links TRBV7-9 to TRBJ1-6, with D maybe TRBD1 (5 bases). V was shortened by 5 bases and J by 3 bases, with 11 bases between the two germline ends. This CDR3 has 15 amino acids. Looked up from germline, CDR1 is SEHNR and CDR2 is FQNEAQ (reference sequence). The CDR3 reads CASSPLGGYNSPLHF. The DNA for the CDR3 is TGTGCCAGCAGCCCCCTTGGGGGCTATAATTCACCCCTCCACTTT.

The chain uses TRBV7-2 and TRBJ1-5; TRBD1 is a possible D gene (5 bases). The germline V and J ends were trimmed by 1 base and 4 bases, with 20 bases remaining between them. This CDR3 is 18 amino acids long. Germline CDR1 SGHTA, CDR2 FQGNSA. This chain's CDR3 is CASSLVGGRAGGNQPQHF. The CDR3, as DNA: TGTGCCAGCAGCTTAGTGGGTGGCAGGGCGGGCGGAAATCAGCCCCAGCATTTT.

This clonotype appeared a few times. The rearrangement joins TRBV14 to TRBJ2-7; D is possibly TRBD2 (6 bases). CDR3 size: 13 residues. The V gene's germline CDR1 is SGHDN and CDR2 FVKESK. V lost 6 bases and J 6 bases, leaving 15 bases between the germline ends. This CDR3 is CASSPFGGGEQYF. In DNA, the CDR3 is TGTGCCAGCAGTCCGTTCGGGGGTGGCGAGCAGTACTTC. Full variable domain (outside the CDR3, taken from reference TRBV14 and TRBJ2-7): EAGVTQFPSHSVIEKGQTVTLRCDPISGHDNLYWYRRVMGKEIKFLLHFVKESKQDESGMPNNRFLAERTGGTYSTLKVQPAELEDSGVYFCASSPFGGGEQYFGPGTRLTVT.

This clonotype was counted a few times. The CDR3 coding sequence is TGTGCCAGCAGTTTAAACGGCGATGGCTACACCTTC. Its protein is CASSLNGDGYTF. The rearrangement uses TRBV27 and TRBJ1-2, with D uncertain. Germline assignment: CDR1 MNHEY and CDR2 SMNVEV (reference sequence). The length of the CDR3 is 12 residues. The germline V and J ends were trimmed by 2 bases and 6 bases, with 7 bases remaining between them.

The chain combines TRBV20-1 with TRBJ1-1; D is uncertain. V was pared by 6 bases and J by 3 bases, with 14 bases between. In germline, CDR1 is DFQATT, CDR2 SNEGSKA (reference sequence). The CDR3 is 13 amino acids. The CDR3 region is CSAITDLDTEAFF. CDR3 in DNA: TGCAGTGCCATAACAGATTTAGACACTGAAGCTTTCTTT.

This chain connects TRBV18 to TRBJ1-2, with a possible D match to TRBD1 (6 bases). Germline CDR1 KGHSH, CDR2 LQKENI. V lost 4 bases to trimming and J lost 6 bases, with 15 bases between them. This CDR3 has 14 amino acids. The CDR3 region has the DNA TGTGCCAGCTCACGTTCAGGGGAGCGGAATGGCTACACCTTC. Translating gives CASSRSGERNGYTF.

The chain joins TRBV15 to TRBJ2-1; D remains unclear. V shed 0 bases and J shed 8 bases, with 8 bases lying between them. There are 13 residues in the CDR3. Germline V gives CDR1 LNHNV, CDR2 YYDKDF (reference sequence). The CDR3 DNA follows: TGTGCCACCAGCAGAGATCCCGATTATGAGCAGTTCTTC. Its protein is CATSRDPDYEQFF.

The gene calls are TRBV6-5 and TRBJ1-5; possibly TRBD1 for D (6 bases). The germline CDR1 and CDR2 sequences are MNHEY and SVGAGI. The CDR3 runs 15 residues. V lost 0 bases to trimming and J lost 3 bases, with 9 bases between them. In nucleotides, the CDR3 is TGTGCCAGCAGTTACTCGCGACAGGTCAATCAGCCCCAGCATTTT. As protein: CASSYSRQVNQPQHF.

The V call is TRBV6-5, the J call TRBJ1-2, with D perhaps TRBD1 (5 bases). This CDR3 is 14 amino acids long. V was cut by 4 bases and J by 2 bases, with 11 bases left in between. CDR1 MNHEY and CDR2 SVGAGI come from the germline V gene. Written as DNA, the CDR3 is TGTGCCAGCAGTTCCGAGACAGCGAACTATGGCTACACCTTC. Its translation is CASSSETANYGYTF.

This clonotype was seen more than once but under ten times. V usage is TRBV6-1 and J usage is TRBJ2-4; the D call may be TRBD1 or TRBD2 (5 bases each). Germline lookup yields CDR1 MNHNS and CDR2 SASEGT. The CDR3 has 14 residues. Trimming cost V 10 bases and J 8 bases, with 21 bases left between them. CDR3 region: CATRLGQAGDIQYF. DNA for the CDR3: TGTGCCACCCGGTTGGGGCAGGCCGGGGACATTCAGTACTTC.

The chain couples TRBV20-1 to TRBJ1-3; TRBD1 matches at 9 bases. V shed 0 bases and J 6 bases; nucleotides not matched to a gene: 6. Per germline, CDR1 DFQATT and CDR2 SNEGSKA (reference sequence). CDR3 length: 15 amino acids. CDR3 in DNA: TGCAGTGCTAGAGAGGCGGACAGGGGTGTAAACACCATATATTTT. Translated: CSAREADRGVNTIYF.

V and J are TRBV5-8 and TRBJ2-7; perhaps D is TRBD1 or TRBD2 (5 bases each). The germline gives CDR1 SGHTS, CDR2 YDEGEE. The CDR3 covers 14 residues. V was trimmed by 4 bases and J by 3 bases, leaving 14 bases between them. This CDR3 reads CASSAGASDYEQYF. The CDR3 DNA follows: TGTGCCAGCAGCGCCGGGGCATCCGACTACGAGCAGTACTTC.